Sequencing of this T cell receptor beta chain was carried out in a study of blood T cell repertoires in COVID-19. Overall study context: Collection of acute and convalescent COVID-19 samples took place in the United States, Italy and Spain. Sources were T cells, B-cell-depleted T cells, or PBMCs; the material itself was cDNA or gDNA.

As originally analysed: Amplification of reference gene primers provided the estimated nucleated cell counts. Data came from immunoSEQ multiplex PCR; TCRdb stores just in-frame clones and leaves some out. V, J and clone size were drawn from that table, and D and trimming were deduced from the DNA. The sample contains fewer than 250,000 clones, around 85% of which appear only once. Trimming took off 4 bases at V and 8 bases at J, with 15 bases between the two ends. Per germline, CDR1 SGHTA and CDR2 FQGNSA. CDR3 length: 13 amino acids. The receptor's source is a woman in her forties or fifties with acute or convalescent COVID-19. Sequenced sample: peripheral blood. The rearrangement joins TRBV7-2 to TRBJ2-7; maybe TRBD1 (6 bases). The CDR3: CASSSAPDSKQYF. CDR3 bases: TGTGCCAGCAGCTCTGCACCGGACAGCAAGCAGTACTTC.